This is a list of T cell receptor beta chains from one sample in a study of T-cell reconstitution after alpha-beta-depleted transplantation in children. TCRdb re-called the PCR reads through MiXCR, storing one row per CDR3 protein. The table has about 610,000 distinct CDR3 sequences, more than 9% seen once. This material consisted of PBMCs from the stem cell graft donor, taken from the stem cell graft. These receptors came from a human donor who donated a stem cell graft to a child with acute myeloid leukemia. Both conserved end residues are part of each CDR3. The D gene is left open where the match is weak. Expanded clones get a size class; other rows say once, few or many, or leave the size out.

size: -; D: -; J: TRBJ2-7; V: TRBV30; CDR3: CAWSVRRDEQYF; DNA: TGTGCCTGGAGTGTAAGACGCGACGAGCAGTACTTC
size: -; D: -; J: TRBJ1-1; V: TRBV6-2/TRBV6-3; CDR3: CASSSEKWTEAFF; DNA: TGTGCCAGCAGTTCTGAGAAGTGGACTGAAGCTTTCTTT
size: few; D: TRBD2; J: TRBJ2-2; V: TRBV2; CDR3: CASSTQIRTSGLNTGELFF; DNA: TGTGCCAGCAGTACACAGATAAGGACTAGCGGGCTTAACACCGGGGAGCTGTTTTTT
size: many; D: -; J: TRBJ2-1; V: TRBV20-1; CDR3: CSASYSGPYNEQFF; DNA: TGCAGTGCTAGCTACTCCGGGCCCTACAATGAGCAGTTCTTC
size: many; D: -; J: TRBJ1-6; V: TRBV20-1; CDR3: CSAQGSTSIYNSPLHF; DNA: TGCAGTGCGCAAGGTTCTACCTCCATCTATAATTCACCCCTCCACTTT
size: -; D: TRBD2; J: TRBJ2-7; V: TRBV12-3/TRBV12-4; CDR3: CASSISGRPFYEQYF; DNA: TGTGCCAGCAGCATAAGCGGGAGGCCCTTCTACGAGCAGTACTTC
size: -; D: TRBD2; J: TRBJ2-3; V: TRBV7-2; CDR3: CASSASSGRARDTQYF; DNA: TGTGCCAGCAGCGCATCTAGCGGGAGGGCCCGAGATACGCAGTATTTT
size: few; D: -; J: TRBJ2-2; V: TRBV4-1; CDR3: CASSQGWGTSTAGELFF; DNA: TGCGCCAGCAGCCAAGGATGGGGGACTTCAACGGCCGGGGAGCTGTTTTTT
size: few; D: TRBD2; J: TRBJ2-1; V: TRBV20-1; CDR3: CSARPAGGISYNEQFF; DNA: TGCAGTGCTCGTCCAGCGGGAGGGATCTCCTACAATGAGCAGTTCTTC
size: many; D: -; J: TRBJ2-1; V: TRBV15; CDR3: CATSVGPLGHRGQFF; DNA: TGTGCCACCAGCGTAGGGCCCCTAGGCCACCGCGGGCAGTTCTTC
size: few; D: -; J: TRBJ2-1; V: TRBV7-8; CDR3: CASSVPGLTEQFF; DNA: TGTGCCAGCAGCGTGCCGGGACTTACCGAGCAGTTCTTC
size: many; D: -; J: TRBJ2-1; V: TRBV3-1; CDR3: CASSPMGSGAYNEQFF; DNA: TGTGCCAGCAGCCCAATGGGCAGCGGAGCCTACAATGAGCAGTTCTTC
size: -; D: -; J: TRBJ2-7; V: TRBV28; CDR3: CASQGGAALWEQYF; DNA: TGTGCCAGTCAGGGGGGGGCCGCCTTATGGGAGCAGTACTTC
size: many; D: -; J: TRBJ2-5; V: TRBV5-8; CDR3: CASSLEMLRETQYF; DNA: TGTGCCAGCAGCTTAGAGATGTTGCGAGAGACCCAGTACTTC
size: few; D: -; J: TRBJ2-5; V: TRBV29-1; CDR3: CSVVRRTQETQYF; DNA: TGCAGCGTTGTCCGCAGGACACAAGAGACCCAGTACTTC
size: -; D: TRBD2; J: TRBJ2-1; V: TRBV7-8; CDR3: CASSLLAGGVYEQFF; DNA: TGTGCCAGCAGCTTATTAGCGGGAGGGGTCTATGAGCAGTTCTTC
size: once; D: TRBD1; J: TRBJ2-7; V: TRBV7-2; CDR3: CASSLSRGRDEQYF; DNA: TGTGCCAGCAGCTTATCCAGGGGGAGAGACGAGCAGTACTTC
size: many; D: -; J: TRBJ2-3; V: TRBV7-2; CDR3: CASSLAPGQTDTQYF; DNA: TGTGCCAGCAGCTTAGCGCCCGGACAAACAGATACGCAGTATTTT
size: once; D: -; J: TRBJ2-3; V: TRBV11-2; CDR3: CASSLSAGSDTQYF; DNA: TGTGCCAGCAGCTTAAGTGCGGGGTCCGATACGCAGTATTTT
size: -; D: -; J: TRBJ2-3; V: TRBV30; CDR3: CAWSDPVAGTQYF; DNA: TGTGCCTGGAGCGACCCAGTCGCTGGTACGCAGTATTTT
size: -; D: -; J: TRBJ1-6; V: TRBV20-1; CDR3: CSARAAGPNSPLHF; DNA: TGCAGTGCTAGGGCGGCGGGGCCTAATTCACCCCTCCACTTT
size: -; D: -; J: TRBJ1-1; V: TRBV29-1; CDR3: CSVVAPATEAFF; DNA: TGCAGCGTTGTGGCACCGGCCACTGAAGCTTTCTTT